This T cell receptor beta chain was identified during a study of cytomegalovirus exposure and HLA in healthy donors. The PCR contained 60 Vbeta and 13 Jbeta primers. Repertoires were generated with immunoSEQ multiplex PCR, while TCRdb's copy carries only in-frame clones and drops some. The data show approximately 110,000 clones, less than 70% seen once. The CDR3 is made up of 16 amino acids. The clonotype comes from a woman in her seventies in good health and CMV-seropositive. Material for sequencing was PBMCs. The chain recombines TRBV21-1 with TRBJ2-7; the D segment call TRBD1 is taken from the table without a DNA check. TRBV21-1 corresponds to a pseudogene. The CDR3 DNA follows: TGTGCCAGCAGCAAGCAGGAGGGGGCGCGGACCTACGAGCAGTACTTC. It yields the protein CASSKQEGARTYEQYF.